In its sample, the clone carrying this T cell receptor (beta chain) was seen many times. Its antigen is not known. The source material, RNA transcripts, was used to amplify TCR beta CDR3 regions. When the TCR CDR3 underwent first-round RT-PCR, the HTBI primer set was used. TCRdb analysed the multiplex PCR reads with MiXCR anew, one entry per CDR3 protein. The sample has 300,000 or so distinct CDR3 sequences; approximately 18% are singletons. The data were taken from a study of T cells in Graves' hyperthyroidism and ophthalmopathy. Overall study: Peripheral blood was collected at initial diagnosis, before any treatment.

Study outcomes and limitations: It was a median around 6 months before onset that the model predicted ophthalmopathy. Most thyroid clonotypes with frequency above 0.001 were detected in blood.

The receptor was derived from a woman aged 45-59 years with Graves' hyperthyroidism. Sequenced sample: blood.

For the CDR3, the DNA is TGTGCCAGCTCACCACATGAGCTACAGGGTTGGGGATCGGATACGCAGTATTTT. It translates to CASSPHELQGWGSDTQYF. The chain carries TRBV18 and TRBJ2-3; D possibly corresponds to TRBD1 (6 bases). The CDR3 has 18 residues. Trimming took off 1 base at V and 6 bases at J, with 23 bases between the two ends. In germline, CDR1 is KGHSH, CDR2 LQKENI.